One and the same sample provided the 32 T cell receptor beta chains below, sequenced in a study of T cells in Graves' hyperthyroidism and ophthalmopathy. Amplification yielded TCR beta CDR3 regions, with RNA transcripts as the source. Researchers ran a first-round RT-PCR on the TCR CDR3 using the HTBI primer set. In TCRdb, the multiplex PCR reads were re-called with MiXCR into one record per CDR3 protein. Seen here are 400,000 to 450,000 distinct CDR3 sequences, roughly 14% observed once, and the top ten hold less than 15%. Sequencing used blood. The receptors come from a man younger than 35 with Graves' ophthalmopathy.

V gene TRBV6-1 combines with J gene TRBJ2-1; 8 positions match TRBD2. Looked up from germline, CDR1 is MNHNS and CDR2 is SASEGT. V shed 7 bases, J shed 1 base, and the junction held 3 bases outside the gene matches. This CDR3 comprises 14 residues. The CDR3 is CASITGGSYNEQFF. In nucleotides, the CDR3 is TGTGCCAGCATCACGGGGGGGTCCTACAATGAGCAGTTCTTC.

In its sample, this clonotype was seen many times. An end of the junction differs from the germline gene, which may be a read error. The chain couples TRBV7-2 to TRBJ2-6; the match to TRBD2 covers 14 bases. Germline V gene lookup returns CDR1 SGHTA and CDR2 FQGNSA. CDR3 length equals 13 residues. The CDR3 bases are TGTGCCAGCAGCTCGGGACTAGCGGGAGTGGTTGCTTTC. Amino acid sequence: CASSSGLAGVVAF.

CDR3 region: CASEARGGGQETQYF. CDR3 nucleotide sequence: TGTGCCAGTGAAGCTAGGGGGGGGGGACAGGAGACCCAGTACTTC. The genes are TRBV19 and TRBJ2-5; D might be TRBD1 or TRBD2, each matching 7 bases. The V gene lost 8 bases and the J gene lost 5 bases, with 21 bases spanning the gap. This CDR3 contains 15 residues. Germline CDR1 reads LNHDA; CDR2 reads SQIVND (reference sequence).

This clonotype occurred a few times. A read error may explain this, as a much larger clone is one base away. The chain recombines TRBV27 with TRBJ2-7, with a possible D match to TRBD2 (6 bases). Germline V CDR1 and CDR2: MNHEY, SMNVEV (reference sequence). Deletions cut 2 bases from V and 6 bases from J, with 11 bases between. There are 13 residues in the CDR3. In DNA, the CDR3 is TGTGCCAGCAGTTTAACCGGGAGAGGCGAGCAGTACTTC. Amino acids: CASSLTGRGEQYF.

V usage is TRBV19 and J usage is TRBJ2-2, with D perhaps matching TRBD1 (6 bases). The CDR3 runs to 14 residues. Trimming shortened V by 7 bases and J by 6 bases, and 15 bases separated the two germline ends. CDR1 is LNHDA, CDR2 SQIVND, per germline (reference sequence). DNA for the CDR3: TGTGCCAGTAAACTGACAGGTATCGCCGGGGAGCTGTTTTTT. Amino acids: CASKLTGIAGELFF.

This clonotype was detected many times. The gene calls are TRBV11-2 and TRBJ2-4, with 9 bases identical to TRBD1. Germline CDR1 reads SGHAT; CDR2 reads FQNNGV. V dropped 0 bases and J dropped 0; count of bases not matched to a gene: 12. This CDR3 has 20 amino acids. The CDR3 DNA follows: TGTGCCAGCAGCTTAGATGGGACAGGGAGCCTCCTGGGAGCCAAAAACATTCAGTACTTC. Encoded protein: CASSLDGTGSLLGAKNIQYF.

The J gene is TRBJ2-7, the V gene TRBV3-1, with D tentatively TRBD1 (7 bases). In germline, CDR1 is LGHDT, CDR2 YNNKEL (reference sequence). The CDR3 contains 15 residues. The V end lost 5 bases, the J end lost 3 bases, and 17 bases lay between the germline ends. CDR3 sequence: CASSALGQGGYEQYF. As DNA, the CDR3 is TGTGCCAGCAGCGCCCTAGGGCAGGGGGGCTACGAGCAGTACTTC.

This clonotype was seen more than once but under ten times. V usage is TRBV11-2 and J usage is TRBJ2-7, with 8 bases identical to TRBD1. J was trimmed by 7 bases and V by 3 bases; bases with no gene match: 2. Germline assignment: CDR1 SGHAT and CDR2 FQNNGV. CDR3 size: 12 residues. The DNA for the CDR3 is TGTGCCAGCAGCTTGGGACAGGATGAGCAGTACTTC. Amino acids: CASSLGQDEQYF. The variable domain in full, with the rest retrieved from reference TRBV11-2 and TRBJ2-7, is EAGVAQSPRYKIIEKRQSVAFWCNPISGHATLYWYQQILGQGPKLLIQFQNNGVVDDSQLPKDRFSAERLKGVDSTLKIQPAKLEDSAVYLCASSLGQDEQYFGPGTRLTVT.

There are many counts of this clonotype. This sequence joins TRBV6-2 or TRBV6-3 and TRBJ2-3, with TRBD2 matching 8 bases. The CDR3 totals 16 residues. Germline CDR1 is MNHEY and CDR2 is SVGEGT. The trim removed 7 bases at V and 0 bases at J, leaving 9 bases unmatched. The CDR3 DNA reads as TGTGCCAGCAAACCCGTAGCGGGGCAGAGCACAGATACGCAGTATTTT. This encodes CASKPVAGQSTDTQYF.

For this clonotype: A much larger clone differs from this one at a single base, so this may be a read error. The chain carries TRBV7-2 and TRBJ1-6; D is uncertain. This CDR3 spans 15 amino acids. CDR1 is SGHTA and CDR2 is FQGNSA in the germline V gene. The ends were cut back, 1 base at V and 6 bases at J, with 10 bases in the middle. The chain's CDR3 is CASSLERLSNSPLHF. The CDR3, as DNA: TGTGCCAGCAGCTTAGAAAGATTGAGTAATTCACCCCTCCACTTT.

This clonotype came up a few times. V usage is TRBV7-3 and J usage is TRBJ2-2, with D unresolved. V dropped 2 bases and J dropped 4 bases, with 5 bases sitting between them. Looked up from germline, CDR1 is SGHTA and CDR2 is FQGTGA. There are 13 residues in the CDR3. For the CDR3, the DNA is TGTGCCAGCAGCTTATACAGCACCGGGGAGCTGTTTTTT. Protein sequence: CASSLYSTGELFF.

This clonotype was seen ten or more times. This chain joins TRBV3-1 and TRBJ2-3; perhaps TRBD1 as D (6 bases). Germline assignment: CDR1 LGHDT and CDR2 YNNKEL (reference sequence). CDR3 length equals 15 residues. Deletions cut 2 bases from V and 1 base from J, with 10 bases between. The CDR3 region is CASSQYKGGTDTQYF. The CDR3 DNA follows: TGTGCCAGCAGCCAATATAAGGGGGGCACAGATACGCAGTATTTT.

This clonotype came up many times. The chain joins TRBV6-1 to TRBJ2-1; tentatively, D is TRBD1 (6 bases). Trimming removed 4 bases from V and 0 bases from J, with 13 bases in between. CDR3 length equals 16 residues. CDR1 is MNHNS and CDR2 is SASEGT in the germline V gene. The CDR3 DNA follows: TGTGCCAGCAGTGGTTCCAGGGGAAGCTCCTACAATGAGCAGTTCTTC. It codes for CASSGSRGSSYNEQFF.

This clonotype was recorded once. A read error may be the cause here, since a much bigger clone is one base away. The rearrangement links TRBV5-1 to TRBJ1-3, with 8 bases fitting TRBD1. V trimming: 4 bases; J trimming: 4 bases; junction bases outside the gene matches: 13. Germline values: CDR1 SGHRS, CDR2 YFSETQ. This CDR3 has 17 residues. CDR3 bases: TGCGCCAGCAGCCCAACCACAGGGGGATCGGGCGGAAACACCATATATTTT. It translates to CASSPTTGGSGGNTIYF.

This clonotype appeared many times. The chain is built from TRBV6-2 or TRBV6-3 and TRBJ2-1; 10 nucleotides align to TRBD1. Germline CDR1 MNHEY, CDR2 SVGEGT. V gave up 4 bases and J gave up 4 bases; unmatched junction bases: 4. The CDR3 spans 15 residues. CDR3 region: CASSLTGQGYNEQFF. CDR3 sequence (DNA): TGTGCCAGCAGTTTGACGGGACAGGGGTACAATGAGCAGTTCTTC.

This clonotype was seen once. The chain uses TRBV9 and TRBJ2-5, with 7 bases lining up with TRBD1. The V gene end was trimmed by 3 bases and the J gene end by 9 bases; junction bases not matched to a gene: 14. CDR3 size: 15 residues. From germline, CDR1 is SGDLS and CDR2 YYNGEE. The CDR3 DNA sequence: TGTGCCAGCAGCGAGGGGGACAGTCGGAAGAGACCCCAGTACTTC. Protein: CASSEGDSRKRPQYF.

This clonotype showed up just a few times. This may be a read error, as it is one base from a much larger clone. The chain combines TRBV3-1 with TRBJ2-5; D gene unclear. The ends were cut back, 1 base at V and 5 bases at J, with 14 bases in the middle. This CDR3 has 15 amino acids. The germline V gene encodes CDR1 LGHDT and CDR2 YNNKEL (reference sequence). The CDR3 sequence: CASSQGGQNGETQYF. CDR3 nucleotide sequence: TGTGCCAGCAGCCAAGGAGGCCAGAACGGGGAGACCCAGTACTTC.

This clonotype was observed once. In DNA, the CDR3 is TGTGCCACCAGCAGAGGACTAGCGGGGGGGCCGAGCCAAGAGACCCAGTACTTC. It yields the protein CATSRGLAGGPSQETQYF. This chain uses TRBV15 with TRBJ2-5; 14 bases match TRBD2. Per germline, CDR1 LNHNV and CDR2 YYDKDF (reference sequence). Trimming at V came to 1 base and at J to 1 base, leaving 5 bases not matched to a gene. This CDR3 has 18 residues.

Worth noting for this clonotype: This could be a read error, since a much larger clone is one nucleotide away. The chain has TRBV5-1 and TRBJ1-2; weak D call: TRBD1 (5 bases). Between the trimmed V and J ends, which lost 1 base and 6 bases, there was a span of 16 bases. Germline V gives CDR1 SGHRS, CDR2 YFSETQ. The CDR3 loop spans 15 amino acids. The CDR3 nucleotides read TGCGCCAGCAGCTTGCTAGGCGACGTAGGGGATGGCTACACCTTC. Its translation: CASSLLGDVGDGYTF.

This clonotype has more than one count but fewer than ten. The CDR3 is CASSPGSYNSPLHF. The CDR3 nucleotides are TGTGCCAGCAGTCCGGGATCCTATAATTCACCCCTCCACTTT. The chain uses TRBV14 and TRBJ1-6, with unresolved D. CDR1 and CDR2 from the germline V gene are SGHDN and FVKESK. Trimming stripped 6 bases from V and 1 base from J, with 7 bases between. This CDR3 has 14 amino acids.

There are many counts of this clonotype. This sequence joins TRBV29-1 and TRBJ1-2; D remains ambiguous. The V and J ends lost 6 bases and 5 bases respectively, with 19 bases between them. The germline gives CDR1 SQVTM, CDR2 ANQGSEA. The CDR3 totals 14 residues. CDR3 loop: CSVYESATAYGYTF. Here the CDR3 DNA reads TGCAGCGTCTACGAGTCTGCAACGGCTTATGGCTACACCTTC.

Comments on this clonotype: This could be a read error, since a much larger clone is one nucleotide away. In DNA form, the CDR3 reads TGTGCCAGCAGTTTAGACCCTACAGATACGCAGTATTTT. It is translated as CASSLDPTDTQYF. The V call is TRBV12-3 or TRBV12-4, the J call TRBJ2-3; unclear D gene. Trimming pared 1 base from V and 3 bases from J, leaving 5 bases between. The CDR3 runs 13 residues.

This clonotype has a count of ten or more. The rearrangement links TRBV30 to TRBJ1-1, with a tentative D call TRBD1 (5 bases). V lost 0 bases and J lost 1, with 6 bases in between. The CDR3 extends over 13 amino acids. Germline CDR1 and CDR2: GTSNPN and SVGIG (reference sequence). Written as DNA, the CDR3 is TGTGCCTGGAGTGTGGGACGGAACACTGAAGCTTTCTTT. It encodes CAWSVGRNTEAFF.

The chain carries TRBV18 and TRBJ2-5; 11 nucleotides agree with TRBD2. CDR3 size: 16 residues. J was trimmed by 2 bases and V by 5 bases; bases with no gene match: 7. The germline gives CDR1 KGHSH, CDR2 LQKENI. The CDR3 DNA reads TGTGCCAGCTCAGCGGTAGCGGGAGGGCGTCAAGAGACCCAGTACTTC. Encoded protein: CASSAVAGGRQETQYF.

This clonotype has a count of ten or more. The chain joins TRBV11-2 to TRBJ2-1, with 12 bases identical to TRBD2. Germline V lookup: CDR1 SGHAT, CDR2 FQNNGV. The length of the CDR3 is 20 residues. V shed 0 bases and J 0 bases; nucleotides not matched to a gene: 9. CDR3 amino acids: CASSLDGLAGGGPSYNEQFF. The CDR3 coding sequence is TGTGCCAGCAGCTTAGATGGGCTAGCGGGGGGGGGCCCCTCCTACAATGAGCAGTTCTTC.

This clonotype turned up a few times. This rearrangement joins TRBV12-3 or TRBV12-4 to TRBJ1-5, with D possibly being TRBD1 (5 bases). This CDR3 has 18 amino acids. V lost 3 bases, J lost 0 bases, and 18 bases lay in between. This CDR3 reads CASSFLGTGGYSNQPQHF. The DNA for the CDR3 is TGTGCCAGCAGTTTTTTGGGGACCGGGGGTTATAGCAATCAGCCCCAGCATTTT.

This clonotype was seen many times. The rearrangement joins TRBV28 to TRBJ2-3; D is unclear. V lost 3 bases and J 1 base, leaving 11 bases between the germline ends. The CDR3 is 15 amino acids. Germline V CDR1 and CDR2: MDHEN, SYDVKM. The CDR3 bases are TGTGCCAGCAGTTTTCGGCTTTCAGGCACAGATACGCAGTATTTT. It translates to CASSFRLSGTDTQYF.

This clonotype was recorded at least ten times. The rearrangement links TRBV7-2 to TRBJ2-4; 8 bases match TRBD2. V lost 1 base, J lost 6 bases, and 5 bases stayed unmatched. The CDR3 contains 15 residues. Germline V CDR1 and CDR2: SGHTA, FQGNSA. The CDR3 region is CASSLDTGGANIQYF. CDR3 DNA: TGTGCCAGCAGCTTAGACACGGGGGGGGCAAACATTCAGTACTTC. Drawing the rest from reference TRBV7-2 and TRBJ2-4, the complete variable domain is GAGVSQSPSNKVTEKGKDVELRCDPISGHTALYWYRQSLGQGLEFLIYFQGNSAPDKSGLPSDRFSAERTGGSVSTLTIQRTQQEDSAVYLCASSLDTGGANIQYFGAGTRLSVL.

The genes are TRBV5-6 and TRBJ2-1, with D possibly being TRBD1 or TRBD2 (5 bases each). The V end lost 5 bases, the J end lost 2 bases, and 23 bases lay between the germline ends. Germline-derived CDR1 and CDR2 are SGHDT and YYEEEE. The length of the CDR3 is 18 residues. In DNA form, the CDR3 reads TGTGCCAGCAGATCCGGGACCGTTTACTTGGGTCCCTACAATGAGCAGTTCTTC. Translation gives CASRSGTVYLGPYNEQFF.

This clonotype was observed many times. The chain is built from TRBV24-1 and TRBJ2-6; weak D call: TRBD2 (6 bases). The CDR3 is made up of 16 amino acids. CDR1 and CDR2 from the germline V gene are KGHDR and SFDVKD. Trimming left V 2 bases short and J 4 bases short, with 11 bases between. In DNA form, the CDR3 reads TGTGCCACCAGTGATTATGCGGGACCGGGGGCCAACGTCCTGACTTTC. Translating gives CATSDYAGPGANVLTF.

The table lists this clonotype with many counts. J is TRBJ2-1 and V is TRBV10-3, with 7 positions matching TRBD2. J was trimmed by 0 bases and V by 3 bases; bases with no gene match: 8. This CDR3 has 17 amino acids. CDR1 and CDR2 from the germline V gene are ENHRY and SYGVKD. The CDR3 region is CAISDSGTSASYNEQFF. DNA for the CDR3: TGTGCCATCAGTGACTCAGGTACTAGCGCCTCCTACAATGAGCAGTTCTTC.

The sample holds many counts of this clonotype. J is TRBJ2-3 and V is TRBV5-1; 13 bases map to TRBD2. V shed 2 bases and J 2 bases; nucleotides not matched to a gene: 5. CDR3 length: 17 amino acids. Germline assignment: CDR1 SGHRS and CDR2 YFSETQ. CDR3 DNA sequence: TGCGCCAGCAGCTTTGAGACTAGCGGGGGGAACACAGATACGCAGTATTTT. Protein product: CASSFETSGGNTDTQYF.